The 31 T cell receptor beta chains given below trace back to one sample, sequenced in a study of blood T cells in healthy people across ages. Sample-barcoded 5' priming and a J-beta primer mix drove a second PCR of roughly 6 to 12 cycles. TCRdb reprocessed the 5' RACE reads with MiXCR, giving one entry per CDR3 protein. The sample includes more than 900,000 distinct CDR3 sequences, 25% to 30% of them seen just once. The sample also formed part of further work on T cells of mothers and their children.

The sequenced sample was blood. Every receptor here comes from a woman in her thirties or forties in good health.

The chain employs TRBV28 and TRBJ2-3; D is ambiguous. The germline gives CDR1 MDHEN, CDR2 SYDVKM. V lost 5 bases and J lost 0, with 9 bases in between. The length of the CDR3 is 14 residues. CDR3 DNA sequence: TGTGCCAGCAGTAAAGATGGGAGCACAGATACGCAGTATTTT. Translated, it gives CASSKDGSTDTQYF. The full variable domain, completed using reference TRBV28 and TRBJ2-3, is DVKVTQSSRYLVKRTGEKVFLECVQDMDHENMFWYRQDPGLGLRLIYFSYDVKMKEKGDIPEGYSVSREKKERFSLILESASTNQTSMYLCASSKDGSTDTQYFGPGTRLTVL.

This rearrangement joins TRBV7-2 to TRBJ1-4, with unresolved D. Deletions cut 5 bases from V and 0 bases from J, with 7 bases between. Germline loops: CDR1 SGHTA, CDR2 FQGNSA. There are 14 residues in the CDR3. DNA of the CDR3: TGTGCCAGCAGCCCGAGGGCAACTAATGAAAAACTGTTTTTT. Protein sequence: CASSPRATNEKLFF.

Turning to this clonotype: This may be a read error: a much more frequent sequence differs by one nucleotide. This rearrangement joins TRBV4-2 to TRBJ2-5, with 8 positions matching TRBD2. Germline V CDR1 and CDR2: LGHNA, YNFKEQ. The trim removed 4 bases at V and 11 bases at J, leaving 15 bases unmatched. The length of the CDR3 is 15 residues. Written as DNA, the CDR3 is TGTGCCAGCAGCCCACCGAGCGGGGGTTCGAATGAGCAGTACTTC. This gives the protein CASSPPSGGSNEQYF.

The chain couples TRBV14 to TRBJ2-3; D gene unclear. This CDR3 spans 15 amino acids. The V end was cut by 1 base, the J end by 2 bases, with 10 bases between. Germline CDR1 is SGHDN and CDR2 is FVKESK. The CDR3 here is CASSQGTTNTDTQYF. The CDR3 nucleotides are TGTGCCAGCAGCCAAGGCACTACCAACACAGATACGCAGTATTTT.

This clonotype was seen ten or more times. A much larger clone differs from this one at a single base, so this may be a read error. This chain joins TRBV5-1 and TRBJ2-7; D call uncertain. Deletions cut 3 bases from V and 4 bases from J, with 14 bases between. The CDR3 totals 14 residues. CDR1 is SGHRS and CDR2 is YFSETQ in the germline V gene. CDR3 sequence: CASSWVVSPYEQYF. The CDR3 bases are TGCGCCAGCAGCTGGGTTGTCAGCCCGTACGAGCAGTACTTC.

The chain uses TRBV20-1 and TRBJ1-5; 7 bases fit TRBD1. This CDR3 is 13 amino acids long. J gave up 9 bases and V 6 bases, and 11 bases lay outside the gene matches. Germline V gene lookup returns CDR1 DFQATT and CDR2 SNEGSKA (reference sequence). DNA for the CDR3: TGCAGTGCCCCCAGACAGGGCGGGGGGCCCCAGCATTTT. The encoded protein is CSAPRQGGGPQHF.

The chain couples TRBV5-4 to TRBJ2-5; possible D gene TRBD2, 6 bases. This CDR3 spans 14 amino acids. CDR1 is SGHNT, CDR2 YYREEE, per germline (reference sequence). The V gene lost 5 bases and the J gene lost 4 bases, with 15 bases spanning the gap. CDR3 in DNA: TGTGCCAGCAGTTCCAGGGTCGGGGGAGAGACCCAGTACTTC. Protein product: CASSSRVGGETQYF.

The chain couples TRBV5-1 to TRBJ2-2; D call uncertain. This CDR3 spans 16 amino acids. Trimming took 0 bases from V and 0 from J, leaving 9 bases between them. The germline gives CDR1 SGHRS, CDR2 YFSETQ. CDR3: CASSLAKGPNTGELFF. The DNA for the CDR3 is TGCGCCAGCAGCTTGGCCAAAGGGCCGAACACCGGGGAGCTGTTTTTT.

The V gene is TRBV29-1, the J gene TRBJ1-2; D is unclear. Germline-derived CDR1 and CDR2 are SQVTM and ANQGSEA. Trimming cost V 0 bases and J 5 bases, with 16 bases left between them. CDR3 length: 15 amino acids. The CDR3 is CSVEDLLATGYGYTF. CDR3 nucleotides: TGCAGCGTTGAAGATCTTTTAGCCACCGGGTATGGCTACACCTTC.

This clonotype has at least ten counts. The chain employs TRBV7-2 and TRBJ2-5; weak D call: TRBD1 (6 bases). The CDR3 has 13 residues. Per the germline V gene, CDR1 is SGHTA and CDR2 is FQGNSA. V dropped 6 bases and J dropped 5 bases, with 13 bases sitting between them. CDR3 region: CASSQGNRETQYF. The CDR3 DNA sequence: TGTGCCAGCAGTCAGGGGAATCGGGAGACCCAGTACTTC.

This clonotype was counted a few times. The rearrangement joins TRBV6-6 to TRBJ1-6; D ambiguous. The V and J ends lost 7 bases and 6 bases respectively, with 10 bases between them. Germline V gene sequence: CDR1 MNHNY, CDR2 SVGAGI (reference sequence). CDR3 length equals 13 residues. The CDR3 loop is CASTDPGNSPLHF. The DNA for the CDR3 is TGTGCCAGCACCGACCCGGGTAATTCACCCCTCCACTTT.

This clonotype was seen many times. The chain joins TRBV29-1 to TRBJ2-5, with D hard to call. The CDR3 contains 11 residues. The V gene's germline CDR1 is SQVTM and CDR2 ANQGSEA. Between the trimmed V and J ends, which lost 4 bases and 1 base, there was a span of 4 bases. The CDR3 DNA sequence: TGCAGCGTTGGGCCCCAAGAGACCCAGTACTTC. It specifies CSVGPQETQYF.

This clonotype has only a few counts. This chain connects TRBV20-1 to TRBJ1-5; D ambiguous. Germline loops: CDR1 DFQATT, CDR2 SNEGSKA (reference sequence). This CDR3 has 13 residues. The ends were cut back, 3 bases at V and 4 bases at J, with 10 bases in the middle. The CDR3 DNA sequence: TGCAGTGCTAGTTGGGTCCAAAATCAGCCCCAGCATTTT. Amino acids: CSASWVQNQPQHF.

The CDR3 region has the DNA TGTGCCAGCAGGAGCGGGAACACCGGGGAGCTGTTTTTT. Amino acids: CASRSGNTGELFF. The chain couples TRBV9 to TRBJ2-2; perhaps TRBD2 as D (5 bases). This CDR3 comprises 13 residues. Germline-derived CDR1 and CDR2 are SGDLS and YYNGEE. V lost 5 bases, J lost 1 base, and 6 bases lay in between.

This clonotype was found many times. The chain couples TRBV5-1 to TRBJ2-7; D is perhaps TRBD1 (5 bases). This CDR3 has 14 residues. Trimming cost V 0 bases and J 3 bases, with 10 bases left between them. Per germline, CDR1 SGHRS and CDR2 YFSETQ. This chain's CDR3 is CASSLESGNYEQYF. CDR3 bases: TGCGCCAGCAGCTTGGAATCAGGGAACTACGAGCAGTACTTC.

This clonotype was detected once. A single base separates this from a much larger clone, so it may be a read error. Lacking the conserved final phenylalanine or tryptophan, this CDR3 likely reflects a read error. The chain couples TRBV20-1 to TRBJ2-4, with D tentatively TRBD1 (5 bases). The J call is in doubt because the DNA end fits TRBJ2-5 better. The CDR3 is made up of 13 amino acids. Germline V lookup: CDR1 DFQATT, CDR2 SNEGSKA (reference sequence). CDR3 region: CSAPRQLQETQYS. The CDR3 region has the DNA TGCAGTGCGCCGAGACAGTTACAAGAGACCCAGTACTCC.

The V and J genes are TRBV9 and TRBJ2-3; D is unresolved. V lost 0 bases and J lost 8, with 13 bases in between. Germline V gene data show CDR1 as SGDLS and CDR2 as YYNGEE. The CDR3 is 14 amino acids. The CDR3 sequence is CASSVEWWEFTQYF. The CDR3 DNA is TGTGCCAGCAGCGTAGAGTGGTGGGAATTTACGCAGTATTTT.

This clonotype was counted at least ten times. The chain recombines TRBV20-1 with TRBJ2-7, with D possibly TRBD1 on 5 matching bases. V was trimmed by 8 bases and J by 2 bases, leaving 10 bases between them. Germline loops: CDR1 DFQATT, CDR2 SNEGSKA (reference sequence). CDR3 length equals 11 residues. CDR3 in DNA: TGCAGTACGACAGCTACCTACGAGCAGTACTTC. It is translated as CSTTATYEQYF.

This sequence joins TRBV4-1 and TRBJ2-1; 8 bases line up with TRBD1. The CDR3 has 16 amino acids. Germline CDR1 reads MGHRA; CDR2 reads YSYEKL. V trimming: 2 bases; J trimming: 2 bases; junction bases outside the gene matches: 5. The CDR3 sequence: CASSQLMTGAYNEQFF. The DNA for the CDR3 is TGCGCCAGCAGCCAATTAATGACAGGGGCCTACAATGAGCAGTTCTTC.

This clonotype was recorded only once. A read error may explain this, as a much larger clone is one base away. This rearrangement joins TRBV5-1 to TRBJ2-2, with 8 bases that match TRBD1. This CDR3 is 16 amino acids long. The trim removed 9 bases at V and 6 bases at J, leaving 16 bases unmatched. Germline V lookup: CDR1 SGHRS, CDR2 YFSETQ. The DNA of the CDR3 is TGCGCCAACAGTCAATTCCAGGGGGCAATCGCCGGGGAGCTGTTTTTT. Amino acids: CANSQFQGAIAGELFF.

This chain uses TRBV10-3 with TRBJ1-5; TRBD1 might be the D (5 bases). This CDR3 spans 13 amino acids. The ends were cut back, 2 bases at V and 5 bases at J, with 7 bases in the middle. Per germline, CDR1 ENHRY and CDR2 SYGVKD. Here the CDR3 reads CAISEMGDQPQHF. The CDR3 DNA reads TGTGCCATCAGTGAGATGGGGGATCAGCCCCAGCATTTT.

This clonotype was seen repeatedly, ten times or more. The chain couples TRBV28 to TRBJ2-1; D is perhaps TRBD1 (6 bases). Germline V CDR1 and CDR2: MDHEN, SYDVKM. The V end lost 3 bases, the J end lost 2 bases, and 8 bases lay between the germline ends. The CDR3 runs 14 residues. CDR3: CASSLWDTYNEQFF. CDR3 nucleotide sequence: TGTGCCAGCAGTTTGTGGGACACCTACAATGAGCAGTTCTTC.

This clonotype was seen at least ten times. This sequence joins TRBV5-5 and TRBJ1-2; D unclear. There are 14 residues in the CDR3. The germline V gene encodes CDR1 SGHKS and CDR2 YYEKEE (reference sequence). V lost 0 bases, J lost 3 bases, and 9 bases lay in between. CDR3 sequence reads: CASSLGITDYGYTF. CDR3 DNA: TGTGCCAGCAGCTTGGGCATTACGGACTATGGCTACACCTTC.

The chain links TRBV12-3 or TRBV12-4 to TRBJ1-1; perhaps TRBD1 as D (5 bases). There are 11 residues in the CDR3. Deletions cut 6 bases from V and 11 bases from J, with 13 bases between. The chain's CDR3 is CASRFDRGAFF. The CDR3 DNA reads TGTGCCAGCAGATTCGACCGGGGGGCTTTCTTT.

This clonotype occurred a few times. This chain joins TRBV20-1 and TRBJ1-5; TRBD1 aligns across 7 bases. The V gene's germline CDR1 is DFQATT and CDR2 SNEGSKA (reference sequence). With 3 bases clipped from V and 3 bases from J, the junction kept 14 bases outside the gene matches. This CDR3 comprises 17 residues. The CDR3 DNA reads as TGCAGTGCTAGTATTGCCGGAGGGGGCCACTCCAATCAGCCCCAGCATTTT. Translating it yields CSASIAGGGHSNQPQHF.

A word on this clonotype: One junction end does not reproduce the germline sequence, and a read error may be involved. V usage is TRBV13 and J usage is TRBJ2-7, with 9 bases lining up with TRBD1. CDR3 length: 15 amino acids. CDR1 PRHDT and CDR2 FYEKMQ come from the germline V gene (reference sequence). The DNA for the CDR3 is TGTACCAGCAGCTCATCCGGGACAGGGTCCTACGAGCAGTACTTC. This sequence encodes CTSSSSGTGSYEQYF.

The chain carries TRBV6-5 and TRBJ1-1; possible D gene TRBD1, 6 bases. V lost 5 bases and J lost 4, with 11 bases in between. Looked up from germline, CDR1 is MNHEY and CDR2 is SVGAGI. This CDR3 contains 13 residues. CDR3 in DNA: TGTGCCAGCAGTCAGGGGAGGAGCACTGAAGCTTTCTTT. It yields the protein CASSQGRSTEAFF.

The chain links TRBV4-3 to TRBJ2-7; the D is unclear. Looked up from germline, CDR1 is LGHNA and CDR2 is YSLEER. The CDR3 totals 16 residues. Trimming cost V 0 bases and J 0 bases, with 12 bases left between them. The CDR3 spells CASSQDLGSSSYEQYF. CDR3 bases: TGCGCCAGCAGCCAAGATCTGGGATCGAGCTCCTACGAGCAGTACTTC.

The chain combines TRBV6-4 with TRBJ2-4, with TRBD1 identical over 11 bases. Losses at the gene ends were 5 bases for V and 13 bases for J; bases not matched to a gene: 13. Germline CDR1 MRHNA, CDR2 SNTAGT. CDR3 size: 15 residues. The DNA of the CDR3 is TGTGCCAGCAGTTCCGGGACAGGGGGTAACAATGAGCAGTACTTC. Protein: CASSSGTGGNNEQYF.

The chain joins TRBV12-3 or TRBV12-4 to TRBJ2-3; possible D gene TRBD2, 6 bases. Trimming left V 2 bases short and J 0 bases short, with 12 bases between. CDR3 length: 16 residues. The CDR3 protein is CASSLNAGRSTDTQYF. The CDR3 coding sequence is TGTGCCAGCAGTTTAAACGCGGGGCGGAGCACAGATACGCAGTATTTT.

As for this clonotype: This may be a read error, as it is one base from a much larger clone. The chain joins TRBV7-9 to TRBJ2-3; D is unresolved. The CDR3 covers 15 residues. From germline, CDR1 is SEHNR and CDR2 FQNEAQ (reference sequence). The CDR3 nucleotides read TGTGCCAACAGCCCTCAGCCTACGTCCACAGATACGCAGTATTTT. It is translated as CANSPQPTSTDTQYF.